The rows below give T cell receptor beta chains drawn from one sample of a study of blood T cell repertoires in COVID-19. Clones were read by immunoSEQ multiplex PCR, and TCRdb kept only the in-frame ones, dropping some. The profile shows around 230,000 clones, about 87% of them singletons. The sequenced material came from PBMCs or T cells enriched from blood (not recorded which). The receptors come from a man aged 18-30 years with acute COVID-19. Both conserved end residues are part of each CDR3. The D gene is left open where the match is weak. Size values are once, few and many counts, or a class for expanded clones, and some rows have none.

D	size	V	J	DNA	CDR3
TRBD2	.	TRBV28	TRBJ2-3	TGTGCCAGCAGTTCCTCCCGAGGGCTAGCGGGAGAACTGATAGAAACAGATACGCAGTATTTT	CASSSSRGLAGELIETDTQYF
TRBD1	.	TRBV24-1	TRBJ1-6	TGTGCCACCAGTGACTTGGACAGGGGAGATAATTCACCCCTCCACTTT	CATSDLDRGDNSPLHF
.	.	TRBV5-1	TRBJ1-2	TGCGCCAGCAGCTTGGAACAGGGCTATGGCTACACCTTC	CASSLEQGYGYTF
.	.	TRBV5-5	TRBJ1-1	TGTGCCAGCAGCTCCGAGGGCACTGAAGCTTTCTTT	CASSSEGTEAFF
TRBD1	once	TRBV10-3	TRBJ2-7	TGTGCCATCAGTGATTATGAGGACAGGGGTCGCTACGAGCAGTACTTC	CAISDYEDRGRYEQYF
.	.	TRBV5-5	TRBJ2-7	TGTGCCAGCAGCTTGGCCCAACACAGTCGGGAATTCCTCTTC	CASSLAQHSREFLF
.	.	TRBV30	TRBJ1-5	TGTGCCTGGAACAGGGTGGGTCAGCCCCAGCATTTT	CAWNRVGQPQHF
.	.	TRBV4-3	TRBJ2-1	TGCGCCAGCAGCCAGACTGGCTCCCCATTAATAAATGAGCAGTTCTTC	CASSQTGSPLINEQFF
TRBD1	.	TRBV5-4	TRBJ2-7	TGTGCCAGCAGCCACCGGGACAGGGGTGCGGGATCCCCCGAGCAGTACTTC	CASSHRDRGAGSPEQYF
.	.	TRBV7-9	TRBJ2-1	TGTGCCAGCAGCTTTGGTAGCGACAATGAGCAGTTCTTC	CASSFGSDNEQFF
TRBD1	.	TRBV27	TRBJ1-4	TGTGCCAGCAGTGACGGACAGGAGGGTAATGAAAAACTGTTTTTT	CASSDGQEGNEKLFF
TRBD1	.	TRBV19	TRBJ1-1	TGTGCCAGTAGTATCCTCCTGACAGGGGCGGACACTGAAGCTTTCTTT	CASSILLTGADTEAFF
TRBD2	.	TRBV28	TRBJ2-7	TGTGCCAGCAGTTTACGACCCGGGACTAGCGGGAGTCTCGAGCAGTACTTC	CASSLRPGTSGSLEQYF
TRBD1	.	TRBV7-2	TRBJ2-1	TGTGCCAGCAGACCTACTCCGGGACAGGGGGCACGCAATGAGCAGTTCTTC	CASRPTPGQGARNEQFF
.	.	TRBV7-2	TRBJ2-1	TGTGCCAGCAGCTTAGAGTGGGGCCTCTCCTACAATGAGCAGTTCTTC	CASSLEWGLSYNEQFF
TRBD1	.	TRBV19	TRBJ2-7	TGTGCCAGTAGTGGGGACAGCCTCTACGAGCAGTACTTC	CASSGDSLYEQYF
.	.	TRBV18	TRBJ1-5	TGTGCCAGCTCACAGGGGAAGGATCAGCCCCAGCATTTT	CASSQGKDQPQHF
.	.	TRBV7-9	TRBJ2-7	TGTGCCAGCAGCCACCATGAGGACAAACCCTACGAGCAGTACTTC	CASSHHEDKPYEQYF
TRBD1	.	TRBV6-7	TRBJ2-7	TGTGCCAGCAGTTATCACATCCGGACAGGGACCTACGAGCAGTACTTC	CASSYHIRTGTYEQYF
TRBD1	.	TRBV4-1	TRBJ2-7	TGCGCCAGCAGCCAAGTGACAGGGGTTTCCCTCTACGAGCAGTACTTC	CASSQVTGVSLYEQYF
.	once	TRBV6-2/TRBV6-3	TRBJ2-2	TGTGCCAGCAGTTTTGGCCCCGGGGAGCTGTTTTTT	CASSFGPGELFF
TRBD1	.	TRBV7-2	TRBJ1-6	TGTGCCAGCAGCCCACAGACAGGGATTGAGAATTCACCCCTCCACTTT	CASSPQTGIENSPLHF
TRBD1	.	TRBV5-6	TRBJ1-5	TGTGCCAGCAGCCCCGGACAGGGTAGCAATCAGCCCCAGCATTTT	CASSPGQGSNQPQHF
.	.	TRBV6-5	TRBJ2-1	TGTGCCAGCAGTTACTCAGCGTACTCCTACAATGAGCAGTTCTTC	CASSYSAYSYNEQFF
.	.	TRBV11-2	TRBJ2-7	TGTGCCAGCAGCTTATCGGTCGAGCAGTACTTC	CASSLSVEQYF
TRBD2	.	TRBV28	TRBJ2-3	TGTGCCAGCAGGACACGGGACTACCACACAGATACGCAGTATTTT	CASRTRDYHTDTQYF
.	.	TRBV28	TRBJ1-2	TGTGCCAGCAGGCCTGCCGGCGGTGGCTACACCTTC	CASRPAGGGYTF
.	.	TRBV19	TRBJ1-6	TGTGCCAGTAGTATGGGGAGCGGACAGTATAATTCACCCCTCCACTTT	CASSMGSGQYNSPLHF
.	many	TRBV28	TRBJ2-3	TGTGCCAGCAGCCTGAATCCGGGAGTTGGAGATACGCAGTATTTT	CASSLNPGVGDTQYF
TRBD1	.	TRBV18	TRBJ2-1	TGTGCCAGCTCACCACTGGACAGGGCAGGGATATCCTACAATGAGCAGTTCTTC	CASSPLDRAGISYNEQFF
TRBD2	.	TRBV29-1	TRBJ2-1	TGCAGCGTGACGCCTAGTAGCGGGAGGTACAATGAGCAGTTCTTC	CSVTPSSGRYNEQFF
.	.	TRBV7-8	TRBJ2-5	TGTGCCAGCAGCTTACTCGAGACCCAGTACTTC	CASSLLETQYF
TRBD1	.	TRBV15	TRBJ2-2	TGTGCCACCAGCAGAGATCGGAGACAGGGGCCCGGGGAGCTGTTTTTT	CATSRDRRQGPGELFF
TRBD1	.	TRBV2	TRBJ2-7	TGTGCCAGCTCCGGGACAGGGGCTTACGAGCAGTACTTC	CASSGTGAYEQYF
TRBD2	.	TRBV5-4	TRBJ2-3	TGTGCCAGCAGCTTGTGGCTTAGCGGGAGTTCAGATACGCAGTATTTT	CASSLWLSGSSDTQYF